Below, 3 T cell receptor beta chains from the same sample are listed, as sequenced in a study of blood T cell repertoires in COVID-19. Only in-frame clones appear in the TCRdb table, and some are missing; sequencing was by immunoSEQ multiplex PCR. The sample shows roughly 45,000 clones, approximately 95% of them seen only once. The material sequenced was peripheral blood. These receptors all come from a man aged 60 to 75 with COVID-19, enrolled during active disease.

The rearrangement links TRBV30 to TRBJ2-3; perhaps TRBD2 as D (6 bases). The CDR3 covers 14 residues. V was shortened by 2 bases and J by 5 bases, with 14 bases between the two germline ends. Germline CDR1 and CDR2: GTSNPN and SVGIG (reference sequence). The CDR3: CAWSLAGTLDTQYF. The CDR3 bases are TGTGCCTGGAGTCTCGCGGGAACCCTAGATACGCAGTATTTT.

The rearrangement joins TRBV2 to TRBJ1-5, with a possible D match to TRBD1 (5 bases). CDR3 length: 17 residues. Germline CDR1 and CDR2: SNHLY and FYNNEI. Trimming took off 1 base at V and 5 bases at J, with 18 bases between the two ends. The CDR3 DNA reads TGTGCCAGCAGTGAAGAGGGGCAGGGTGTCCTCCATCAGCCCCAGCATTTT. Translation: CASSEEGQGVLHQPQHF.

This rearrangement joins TRBV2 to TRBJ2-7, with D possibly TRBD1 on 6 matching bases. This CDR3 contains 14 residues. The germline V gene encodes CDR1 SNHLY and CDR2 FYNNEI. Deletions cut 7 bases from V and 0 bases from J, with 13 bases between. The CDR3 here is CASIFDRNSYEQYF. The CDR3 coding sequence is TGTGCCAGCATCTTCGACAGGAACTCCTACGAGCAGTACTTC.